The present entry profiles one T cell receptor (beta chain) with its context. The target of this receptor is not known. Qualities for individual bases were not recorded, and no much larger clone is one base off. The library relied on the immunoSEQ multiplex PCR assay. A mixture of 60 forward primers for TCR Vbeta segments and 13 reverse primers for TCR Jbeta segments was used in the multiplex PCR. Amplification of the CDR3 region of rearranged TCR beta genes was performed with a multiplex PCR assay on genomic DNA. The amplified TCR beta libraries were sequenced on the Illumina HiSeq System as 87-base-pair reads. The authors' analysis ran thus. A later analysis counted about 80 million unique TCR beta chains across the roughly 700 repertoires, and 9.5 million to 11 million of these chains were shared by at least two donors. A nearest-neighbor algorithm error-corrected the raw reads and collapsed the reads into unique sequences, merging closely related sequences to remove PCR and sequencing errors. Alignment of CDR3 sequences to IMGT reference sequences was used to assign V, D and J gene segments. For a sequence to be retained, a match of at least six nucleotides to both a V gene segment and a J gene segment was required. A rearrangement was called productive if the CDR3 had no stop codons and remained in frame with V and J, and every other rearrangement was called non-productive. CDR3 was defined according to IMGT convention as the region running from the second conserved V-encoded cysteine to the conserved J-encoded phenylalanine. Sequences without an unambiguous match to a single V gene segment were excluded from the earlier analysis of about 600 of the donors. In an earlier analysis of several hundred of the donors, a V segment was called functional when productive rearrangements were above 56.7%, and segregating when the standard deviation between donors exceeded 5%. To diagnose cytomegalovirus status from the catalog of TCR beta chain sequences, a statistical classification framework was built. In a later analysis, V and J genes were assigned by comparing TCR nucleotide sequences against IMGT/GENE-DB human TR gene sequences. In a later analysis, CDR3 sequences and most-parsimonious VDJ recombination scenarios were assigned using the TCRdist pipeline. In a later analysis, each TCR beta chain was defined by its CDR3 amino acid sequence together with its V-gene family, and reads without a unique V-gene family were excluded. As a way to deal with suspected cross-contamination and a sequencing artifact, a later analysis dropped approximately 570 nucleotide sequences that were highly shared and had low generation probability. In a later analysis, a clonal expansion index for each public chain was calculated from normalized within-repertoire ranks of inferred template counts. Generation probabilities in a later analysis came from a VDJ recombination model fitted to out-of-frame rearrangements, and those results were checked against IGoR. Hypergeometric tests were used in a later analysis to score TCR-TCR, TCR-HLA and TCR-CMV co-occurrence, with a repertoire-size bias correction applied to the TCR pairs. To estimate false discovery rates, a later analysis permuted the HLA or CMV assignments 20 times. A later analysis grouped co-occurring TCRs with DBSCAN, adding TCRdist sequence similarity when clustering within HLA-allele-positive subsets. For co-occurrence clustering, repertoires with fewer than 30,000 or more than 120,000 public chains were excluded, along with roughly 5 repertoires with anomalous nucleotide sharing. TCRdb obtained this table from immuneACCESS and retained in-frame rearrangements with V and J assigned. These tables miss some clones; where compared with another copy, unresolved V genes account for less than half of the shortfall, and the remainder is unexplained. V and J calls and clone size follow that table, whereas D and trimming were derived from the DNA. The sample contains around 150,000 clones, around three quarters of them found a single time. Of the sample, about 6.5% is held by the ten largest clones.

Its CDR3 holds 15 amino acids, cysteine through phenylalanine. Of the read, only the CDR3 DNA is kept; its 45 bases are in frame from base 1. These data originate in a study of cytomegalovirus exposure and HLA in healthy donors (dated by TCRdb to 2017 to 2019). Background on the whole study: An earlier analysis of several hundred of the donors reported 276 Gb of sequence data and around 100 million unique TCR beta sequences obtained from 150 million to 200 million T cells. In a later genetic analysis, genome-wide SNP genotypes for about 60% of the 666 donors were used, and that subset was treated as a discovery cohort. An early release covering around 630 HLA-typed donors comprised around 300 gigabases of sequencing data and tens of millions of unique TCR sequences. The aim of the study was to test whether cataloging public T cell receptors could identify signatures of past pathogen exposure. An earlier analysis of 450 to 750 of the donors used high-throughput TCR beta sequencing to judge whether each TCR beta V gene segment behaved as functional or pseudogenic. To predict cytomegalovirus infection status, the study brought together high-throughput TCR immunosequencing, statistical association of individual TCRs with disease status, and machine learning. Among roughly 400 genotyped donors of the cohort, an average of roughly 230,000 unique TCR beta nucleotide sequences was sequenced per donor, of which approximately 19% were non-productive. Rather than drawing on any new phenotypic data, the later analysis identified candidate immune exposures from TCR beta sequences and the way those sequences occurred across donors. Every repertoire in the discovery cohort had been generated on one and the same sequencing platform. The number of typed donors differed by locus: roughly 620-640 for A, B, C, DRB1 and DQB1; 522 for DQA1; some 590 for DPA1; and about 450 for DPB1. A later analysis re-analyzed previously published TCR beta repertoires from several hundred donors and added high-resolution HLA genotyping to study TCR occurrence patterns. HLA typing included class I and class II loci at four-digit resolution. Of the roughly 390 genotyped donors, 81% fell in the genetic ancestry cluster associated with self-reported Caucasian donors. Donor age, sex, ethnicity and CMV serostatus were collected together with the repertoire data. The T cell repertoires of some 670 subjects were profiled by immunosequencing and related to cytomegalovirus serostatus. In addition to the first cohort of 666 subjects, a separate validation cohort of 130 or so different subjects was used. Because of strong linkage in the cohort, four or five DR-DQ haplotypes were treated as single units for association and clustering. General findings and caveats noted by the study authors: Some IMGT-functional V segments, including TRBV6-2 and TRBV6-3, could not be distinguished by the 87-base-pair reads and were therefore excluded. A few of the identified cytomegalovirus-associated TCR beta chains were confirmed in vitro to be specific for cytomegalovirus antigens. A cluster of highly shared sequence variants was judged likely to represent a technical artifact of the sequencing pipeline. A further reported finding was that TCR beta sequences accurately predicted the HLA-A and HLA-B alleles for most subjects in the first cohort. The authors suggested that the approach could potentially be extended to other disease states and immunological phenotypes. Most TCR sequences were seen in very few donors, while some public TCRs were found in many individuals. The earlier analysis of 587 of the donors excluded some 15 rarely observed V segments, including chromosome 9 orphons, because counts were too low. In a later analysis, HLA-associated TCR beta chains showed more clonal expansion and lower generation probabilities than non-associated chains that were equally common. Presence/absence analyses assumed roughly uniform sequencing depth across donors, an assumption that may not hold. An earlier analysis of approximately 600 of the donors showed that most TCR beta V segments appeared in productive rearrangements either about 87% or about 30% of the time, which broadly matched IMGT annotations. In a later genetic analysis, a missense DCLRE1C variant was associated with V-gene and J-gene trimming of TCR beta chains, and the association was replicated in an independent cohort. The cohort was sequenced for TCR beta chains only, and without alpha or paired-chain data the features that could be detected were limited. In a later genetic analysis, fewer N-insertions in productive TCRs were reported among donors in an Asian-associated ancestry cluster than the roughly 700-donor mean. The study gave a list of about 160 TCR beta chains associated with cytomegalovirus. Linkage disequilibrium might explain the correlated functional status among segregating V segments, but an unknown experimental factor could not be ruled out. At a false discovery rate of 0.05, a later analysis linked fewer than 20,000 TCR beta sequences to specific HLA alleles. In a later analysis, most CMV-associated TCR beta chains were found to appear HLA-restricted, with HLA associations seemingly driven largely by CMV exposure. The classifier was reported to diagnose cytomegalovirus status with high specificity and sensitivity in both the original cohort and the validation cohort. Strong co-occurrence of HLA alleles, especially DR and DQ, made assigning TCR associations to individual alleles difficult. In a later analysis, the rate of TCR association differed among HLA loci, with DRB1 alleles having the most associated TCRs and HLA-C alleles having the fewest. Immune exposure information for the cohort was limited to CMV serostatus. A later analysis reported that several top co-occurrence clusters appeared linked to parvovirus B19, influenza, CMV and Epstein-Barr virus. Because HLA typing was missing for some donors at each locus, association tests included only the typed subset.

The cohort was made up of 650 to 700 healthy bone marrow donors. Cohort members were all nominally healthy when sampled, although unrecorded immune exposures were likely present. The donor was CMV seropositive and belonged to the group of 270 or so seropositive cohort members. A peripheral blood sample was provided by each donor, and peripheral blood mononuclear cells were used for TCR beta sequencing. The Qiagen DNeasy Blood Extraction Kit was used to extract genomic DNA from the blood cell samples. The clonotype comes from a man aged 35 to 55 in good health and CMV-seropositive. The chain links TRBV21-1 with TRBJ2-4; the table names TRBD2, a call not compared with the DNA. TRBV21-1 corresponds to a pseudogene. Sequences were obtained from PBMCs. In nucleotides, the sequence is TGTGCCAGCAGCCTCCCCGTAGCAACCAAAAACATTCAGTACTTC. It codes for CASSLPVATKNIQYF.